A single sample is the source of the 12 T cell receptor beta chains below, sequenced in a study of blood T cell repertoires in COVID-19. Libraries were prepared by immunoSEQ multiplex PCR; TCRdb keeps only in-frame clonotypes and omits some of them. The sample has 450,000 or so clones, 85% to 90% seen once. Input material: peripheral blood. The origin of the receptors is a young man with COVID-19, enrolled during active disease.

This chain uses TRBV6-6 with TRBJ2-7; TRBD2 matches 7 bases. V lost 6 bases and J lost 1; bases outside the gene matches: 9. Germline values: CDR1 MNHNY, CDR2 SVGAGI (reference sequence). CDR3 length: 15 residues. This chain's CDR3 is CASSYSGGRSYEQYF. In DNA, the CDR3 is TGTGCCAGCAGCTACAGTGGCGGGAGATCCTACGAGCAGTACTTC.

This chain joins TRBV29-1 and TRBJ2-1; the D is unclear. CDR3 length equals 13 residues. V lost 6 bases and J lost 0, with 9 bases in between. The V gene's germline CDR1 is SQVTM and CDR2 ANQGSEA. CDR3 coding DNA: TGCAGCGTGGAACAGATCTCCTACAATGAGCAGTTCTTC. Protein sequence: CSVEQISYNEQFF.

The J gene is TRBJ1-1, the V gene TRBV5-1, with a possible D match to TRBD1 (5 bases). Trimming left V 6 bases short and J 0 bases short, with 18 bases between. Germline-derived CDR1 and CDR2 are SGHRS and YFSETQ. This CDR3 comprises 16 residues. CDR3 bases: TGCGCCAGCATGGCGGGGGTTAGGGAAATGAACACTGAAGCTTTCTTT. It is translated as CASMAGVREMNTEAFF.

The chain uses TRBV4-1 and TRBJ2-5; maybe TRBD2 (6 bases). Germline CDR1 MGHRA, CDR2 YSYEKL. The V gene lost 0 bases and the J gene lost 1 base, with 15 bases spanning the gap. The CDR3 runs to 17 residues. The CDR3 DNA is TGCGCCAGCAGCCAAGATGATCGGCGGGGTGGCCAAGAGACCCAGTACTTC. This encodes CASSQDDRRGGQETQYF.

In nucleotides, the CDR3 is TGTGCCAGCAGTGAATTGAGGGTATCTAACTATGGCTACACCTTC. Translating gives CASSELRVSNYGYTF. V is TRBV6-1 and J is TRBJ1-2; D is ambiguous. V lost 2 bases and J lost 0, with 10 bases in between. The germline V gene encodes CDR1 MNHNS and CDR2 SASEGT. This CDR3 is built from 15 residues.

The rearrangement links TRBV4-2 to TRBJ2-2; a weak D match, TRBD2 (6 bases). This CDR3 has 15 residues. V lost 5 bases and J 1 base, leaving 11 bases between the germline ends. Germline CDR1 is LGHNA and CDR2 is YNFKEQ. Here the CDR3 reads CASSESGRNTGELFF. As DNA, the CDR3 is TGTGCCAGCAGCGAAAGCGGGCGGAACACCGGGGAGCTGTTTTTT.

The chain carries TRBV19 and TRBJ1-5; a possible D gene is TRBD1 (6 bases). The V gene lost 2 bases and the J gene lost 1 base, with 9 bases spanning the gap. This CDR3 is 15 amino acids long. Germline V gene sequence: CDR1 LNHDA, CDR2 SQIVND (reference sequence). The CDR3 nucleotides are TGTGCCAGTAGTATATCCAGGGGAAGCAATCAGCCCCAGCATTTT. Translation gives CASSISRGSNQPQHF.

V usage is TRBV2 and J usage is TRBJ1-6, with D perhaps TRBD1 (6 bases). The length of the CDR3 is 13 residues. Germline V gene lookup returns CDR1 SNHLY and CDR2 FYNNEI. Trimming pared 7 bases from V and 4 bases from J, leaving 8 bases between. CDR3 coding DNA: TGTGCCAGCATAACAGGGTATAATTCACCCCTCCACTTT. It translates to CASITGYNSPLHF.

The rearrangement links TRBV6-2 or TRBV6-3 to TRBJ1-6; weak D call: TRBD1 (5 bases). This CDR3 contains 14 residues. V was shortened by 2 bases and J by 9 bases, with 11 bases between the two germline ends. Germline V gene lookup returns CDR1 MNHEY and CDR2 SVGEGT. The chain's CDR3 is CASSYADNGSPLHF. Here the CDR3 DNA reads TGTGCCAGCAGTTACGCGGACAACGGTTCACCCCTCCACTTT.

V is TRBV2 and J is TRBJ2-1; 9 positions agree with TRBD2. CDR1 and CDR2 (germline): SNHLY, FYNNEI. CDR3 length equals 15 residues. Trimming cost V 5 bases and J 7 bases; bases outside gene matches: 9. The CDR3, as DNA: TGTGCCAGCAGTTACGGCGGGGGGGCCGTTAATGAGCAGTTCTTC. Amino acid sequence: CASSYGGGAVNEQFF.

The chain links TRBV4-1 to TRBJ2-3; weak D call: TRBD2 (6 bases). V was shortened by 3 bases and J by 0 bases, with 7 bases between the two germline ends. Per the germline V gene, CDR1 is MGHRA and CDR2 is YSYEKL. The CDR3 loop spans 14 amino acids. CDR3 sequence: CASSHSGSTDTQYF. The CDR3 region has the DNA TGCGCCAGCAGCCACAGCGGGAGCACAGATACGCAGTATTTT.

CDR3 in amino acids: CASSLAETGGGGYTF. For the CDR3, the DNA is TGCGCCAGCAGCTTGGCCGAGACAGGGGGCGGTGGCTACACCTTC. The J gene is TRBJ1-2, the V gene TRBV5-1; 10 bases fit TRBD1. The length of the CDR3 is 15 residues. Germline loops: CDR1 SGHRS, CDR2 YFSETQ. Losses at the gene ends were 0 bases for V and 7 bases for J; bases not matched to a gene: 6.